This T cell receptor beta chain was recovered during a study of CD8 T cells in ankylosing spondylitis. This clonotype has only a few counts. The antigen remains undetermined. Study-wide results and limits: Made up of fewer than 10 highly homologous variants, a TCR beta motif appeared characteristic of ankylosing spondylitis blood.

V lost 5 bases and J lost 3; bases outside the gene matches: 6. The CDR3 totals 14 residues. Germline CDR1 reads SGHTA; CDR2 reads FQGNSA. TCRdb passed the 5' RACE reads through MiXCR, listing each CDR3 protein once. The table has fewer than 750,000 distinct CDR3 sequences, around 20% seen once. V and J are TRBV7-2 and TRBJ2-7; TRBD2 matches 8 bases. The sequence was obtained from a male donor with ankylosing spondylitis. Sequencing was done on a sample of blood, either unsorted or a sorted T cell fraction (not recorded which). This CDR3 reads CASSISGDVYEQYF. CDR3 DNA: TGTGCCAGCAGCATTAGCGGGGACGTCTACGAGCAGTACTTC.